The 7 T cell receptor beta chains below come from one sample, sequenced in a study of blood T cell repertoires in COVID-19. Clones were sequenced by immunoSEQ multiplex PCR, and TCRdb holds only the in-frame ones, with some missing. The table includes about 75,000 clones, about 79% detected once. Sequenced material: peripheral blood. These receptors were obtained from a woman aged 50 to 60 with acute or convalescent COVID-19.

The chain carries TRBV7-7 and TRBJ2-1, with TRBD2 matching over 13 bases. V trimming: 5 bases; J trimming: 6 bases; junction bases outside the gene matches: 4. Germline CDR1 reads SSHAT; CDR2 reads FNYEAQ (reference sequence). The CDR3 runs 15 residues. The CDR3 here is CASSRLAGGGNEQFF. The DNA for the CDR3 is TGTGCCAGCAGCCGACTAGCGGGAGGAGGCAATGAGCAGTTCTTC.

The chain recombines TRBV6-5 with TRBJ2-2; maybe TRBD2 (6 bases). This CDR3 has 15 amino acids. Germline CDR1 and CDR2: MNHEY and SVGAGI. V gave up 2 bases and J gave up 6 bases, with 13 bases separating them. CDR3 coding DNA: TGTGCCAGCAGTTACCGGAGGGCTGGCGCCGGGGAGCTGTTTTTT. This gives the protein CASSYRRAGAGELFF.

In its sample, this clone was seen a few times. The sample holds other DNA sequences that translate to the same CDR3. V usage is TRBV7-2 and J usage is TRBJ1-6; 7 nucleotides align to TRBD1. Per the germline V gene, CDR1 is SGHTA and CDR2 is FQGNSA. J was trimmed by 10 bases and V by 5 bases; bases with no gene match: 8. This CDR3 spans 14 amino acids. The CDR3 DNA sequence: TGTGCCAGCAGCCCAAGGGACAGAGGGTCACCCCTCCACTTT. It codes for CASSPRDRGSPLHF. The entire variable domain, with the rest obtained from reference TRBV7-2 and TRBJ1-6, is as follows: GAGVSQSPSNKVTEKGKDVELRCDPISGHTALYWYRQSLGQGLEFLIYFQGNSAPDKSGLPSDRFSAERTGGSVSTLTIQRTQQEDSAVYLCASSPRDRGSPLHFGNGTRLTVT.

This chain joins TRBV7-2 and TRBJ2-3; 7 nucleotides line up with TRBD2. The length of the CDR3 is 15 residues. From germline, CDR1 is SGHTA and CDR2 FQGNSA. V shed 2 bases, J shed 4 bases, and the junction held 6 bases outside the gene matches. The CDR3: CASSLSGGRADTQYF. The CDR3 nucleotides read TGTGCCAGCAGCTTATCCGGGGGGAGGGCAGATACGCAGTATTTT.

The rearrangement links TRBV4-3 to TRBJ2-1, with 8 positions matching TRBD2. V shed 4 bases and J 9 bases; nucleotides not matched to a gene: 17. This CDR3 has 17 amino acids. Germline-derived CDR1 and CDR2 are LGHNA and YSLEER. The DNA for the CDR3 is TGCGCCAGCAGCCTTATAGCGGGATCGGTTGGGGGGGGTGAGCAGTTCTTC. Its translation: CASSLIAGSVGGGEQFF.

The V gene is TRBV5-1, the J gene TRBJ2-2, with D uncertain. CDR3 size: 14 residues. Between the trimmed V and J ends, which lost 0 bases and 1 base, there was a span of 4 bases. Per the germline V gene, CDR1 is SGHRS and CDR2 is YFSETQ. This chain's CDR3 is CASSLDGNTGELFF. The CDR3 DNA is TGCGCCAGCAGCTTGGACGGGAACACCGGGGAGCTGTTTTTT.

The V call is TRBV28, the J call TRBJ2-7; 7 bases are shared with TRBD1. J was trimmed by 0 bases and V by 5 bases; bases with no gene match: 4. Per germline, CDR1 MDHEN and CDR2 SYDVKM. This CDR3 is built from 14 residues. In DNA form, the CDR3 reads TGTGCCAGCAGTGTGGGACAGAGCTCCTACGAGCAGTACTTC. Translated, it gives CASSVGQSSYEQYF.